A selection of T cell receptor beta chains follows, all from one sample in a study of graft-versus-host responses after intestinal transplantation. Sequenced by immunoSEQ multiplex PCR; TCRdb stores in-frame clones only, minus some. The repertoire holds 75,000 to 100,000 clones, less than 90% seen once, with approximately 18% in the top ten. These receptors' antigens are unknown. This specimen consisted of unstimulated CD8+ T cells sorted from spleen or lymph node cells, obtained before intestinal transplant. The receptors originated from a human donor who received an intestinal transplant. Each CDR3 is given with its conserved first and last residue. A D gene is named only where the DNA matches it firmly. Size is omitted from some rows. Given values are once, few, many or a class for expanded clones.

CDR3aa: CASSVDGRQEEQYF
CDR3nt: TGTGCCAGCAGCGTTGACGGGAGGCAGGAAGAGCAGTACTTC
len: 14
abundance: .
v_gene: TRBV9
d_gene: TRBD2
j_gene: TRBJ2-7

CDR3aa: CASSGTGGRFGNTIYF
CDR3nt: TGCGCCAGCAGTGGGACGGGAGGTCGGTTTGGAAACACCATATATTTT
len: 16
abundance: .
v_gene: TRBV5-1
d_gene: .
j_gene: TRBJ1-3

CDR3aa: CASSEGLEEEAFF
CDR3nt: TGTGCCAGCAGTGAAGGGTTGGAAGAAGAAGCTTTCTTT
len: 13
abundance: .
v_gene: TRBV6-5
d_gene: .
j_gene: TRBJ1-1

CDR3aa: CASSPLPGQPTLTYEQYF
CDR3nt: TGTGCCAGCTCACCCCTCCCGGGACAGCCTACCCTTACCTACGAGCAGTACTTC
len: 18
abundance: .
v_gene: TRBV18
d_gene: TRBD1
j_gene: TRBJ2-7

CDR3aa: CASSLGTGNTEAFF
CDR3nt: TGTGCCAGCAGCTTAGGGACGGGGAACACTGAAGCTTTCTTT
len: 14
abundance: .
v_gene: TRBV7-6
d_gene: .
j_gene: TRBJ1-1

CDR3aa: CASSDSNSGRAGEQFF
CDR3nt: TGTGCCAGCAGTGACTCGAACAGCGGGAGGGCAGGTGAGCAGTTCTTC
len: 16
abundance: .
v_gene: TRBV6-4
d_gene: TRBD2
j_gene: TRBJ2-1

CDR3aa: CASSLVGVGTEAFF
CDR3nt: TGCGCCAGCAGCTTGGTTGGTGTCGGGACTGAAGCTTTCTTT
len: 14
abundance: .
v_gene: TRBV5-1
d_gene: .
j_gene: TRBJ1-1

CDR3aa: CASSPHIGGGLVGNQPQHF
CDR3nt: TGTGCCAGCAGTCCCCACATCGGGGGCGGGTTGGTCGGCAATCAGCCCCAGCATTTT
len: 19
abundance: .
v_gene: TRBV27
d_gene: .
j_gene: TRBJ1-5

CDR3aa: CAITTSGSEQYF
CDR3nt: TGTGCCATCACCACGAGCGGGAGCGAGCAGTACTTC
len: 12
abundance: .
v_gene: TRBV10-3
d_gene: TRBD2
j_gene: TRBJ2-7

CDR3aa: CARFRGGNTEAFF
CDR3nt: TGTGCCAGGTTTCGGGGTGGGAACACTGAAGCTTTCTTT
len: 13
abundance: .
v_gene: TRBV2
d_gene: .
j_gene: TRBJ1-1

CDR3aa: CASSYSAGSQVHF
CDR3nt: TGTGCCAGCAGTTACTCTGCAGGGTCCCAAGTCCACTTT
len: 13
abundance: few
v_gene: TRBV6-6
d_gene: .
j_gene: TRBJ1-6

CDR3aa: CATSPGRNTEAFF
CDR3nt: TGTGCCACCAGCCCGGGGCGGAACACTGAAGCTTTCTTT
len: 13
abundance: .
v_gene: TRBV15
d_gene: .
j_gene: TRBJ1-1

CDR3aa: CASSYGMVGWSETQYF
CDR3nt: TGTGCCAGCAGTTACGGAATGGTAGGGTGGTCAGAGACCCAGTACTTC
len: 16
abundance: .
v_gene: TRBV6-6
d_gene: .
j_gene: TRBJ2-5

CDR3aa: CASIAGGTREQYF
CDR3nt: TGTGCCAGCATCGCCGGCGGTACGCGGGAGCAGTACTTC
len: 13
abundance: .
v_gene: TRBV5-6
d_gene: .
j_gene: TRBJ2-7

CDR3aa: CASSPQSTLGTGFVEQYF
CDR3nt: TGTGCCAGCAGCCCACAATCTACACTCGGGACAGGGTTTGTCGAGCAGTACTTC
len: 18
abundance: .
v_gene: TRBV5-4
d_gene: TRBD1
j_gene: TRBJ2-7

CDR3aa: CASRTPGSSYEQYF
CDR3nt: TGTGCCAGCAGAACACCTGGGAGCTCCTACGAGCAGTACTTC
len: 14
abundance: .
v_gene: TRBV7-2
d_gene: .
j_gene: TRBJ2-7

CDR3aa: CASSLGRINEQFF
CDR3nt: TGTGCCAGCAGTTTAGGACGGATCAATGAGCAGTTCTTC
len: 13
abundance: .
v_gene: TRBV27
d_gene: .
j_gene: TRBJ2-1

CDR3aa: CASRPDRVLGRGSTDTQYF
CDR3nt: TGTGCCAGCAGGCCTGACAGGGTACTGGGGCGGGGAAGCACAGATACGCAGTATTTT
len: 19
abundance: few
v_gene: TRBV5-4
d_gene: .
j_gene: TRBJ2-3

CDR3aa: CSVDERGTDTQYF
CDR3nt: TGCAGCGTTGATGAACGCGGCACAGATACGCAGTATTTT
len: 13
abundance: .
v_gene: TRBV29-1
d_gene: .
j_gene: TRBJ2-3

CDR3aa: CASRWGDADTQYF
CDR3nt: TGTGCCAGCAGGTGGGGCGACGCAGATACGCAGTATTTT
len: 13
abundance: .
v_gene: TRBV28
d_gene: .
j_gene: TRBJ2-3

CDR3aa: CASSLGNTEAFF
CDR3nt: TGTGCCAGCAGTCTGGGGAACACTGAAGCTTTCTTT
len: 12
abundance: few
v_gene: TRBV2
d_gene: .
j_gene: TRBJ1-1

CDR3aa: CASSFGTGTYNEQFF
CDR3nt: TGTGCCAGCAGCTTTGGGACAGGGACATACAATGAGCAGTTCTTC
len: 15
abundance: .
v_gene: TRBV7-3
d_gene: TRBD1
j_gene: TRBJ2-1

CDR3aa: CASSLAPGFYNEQFF
CDR3nt: TGTGCCAGCAGCTTAGCTCCGGGATTTTACAATGAGCAGTTCTTC
len: 15
abundance: once
v_gene: TRBV7-2
d_gene: .
j_gene: TRBJ2-1

CDR3aa: CASSYGPSQYF
CDR3nt: TGTGCCAGCAGTTACGGTCCGTCGCAGTATTTT
len: 11
abundance: few
v_gene: TRBV6-5
d_gene: .
j_gene: TRBJ2-3

CDR3aa: CASSYSAGSSYEQYF
CDR3nt: TGTGCCAGCAGTTACTCGGCGGGATCCTCCTACGAGCAGTACTTC
len: 15
abundance: .
v_gene: TRBV6-5
d_gene: .
j_gene: TRBJ2-7

CDR3aa: CASSDSGTSGTQETQYF
CDR3nt: TGTGCCAGCAGCGACTCCGGGACTAGCGGAACTCAAGAGACCCAGTACTTC
len: 17
abundance: .
v_gene: TRBV7-2
d_gene: TRBD2
j_gene: TRBJ2-5